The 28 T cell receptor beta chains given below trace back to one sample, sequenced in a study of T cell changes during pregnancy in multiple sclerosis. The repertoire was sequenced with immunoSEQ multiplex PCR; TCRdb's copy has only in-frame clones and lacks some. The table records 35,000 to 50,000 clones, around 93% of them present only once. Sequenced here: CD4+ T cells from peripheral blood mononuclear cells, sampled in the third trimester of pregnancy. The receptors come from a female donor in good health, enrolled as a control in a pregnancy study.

This chain's CDR3 is CASSNDNNQPQHF. The CDR3 DNA is TGTGCCAGCAGCAACGACAACAATCAGCCCCAGCATTTT. This chain links TRBV4-2 with TRBJ1-5; no firm D call. This CDR3 has 13 amino acids. V gave up 5 bases and J gave up 3 bases, with 8 bases separating them. Germline lookup yields CDR1 LGHNA and CDR2 YNFKEQ.

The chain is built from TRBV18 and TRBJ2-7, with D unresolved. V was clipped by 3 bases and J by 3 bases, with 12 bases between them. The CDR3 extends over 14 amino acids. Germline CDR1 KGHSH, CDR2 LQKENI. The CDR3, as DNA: TGTGCCAGCTCACCCTCACTTGTGTTCTACGAGCAGTACTTC. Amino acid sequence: CASSPSLVFYEQYF.

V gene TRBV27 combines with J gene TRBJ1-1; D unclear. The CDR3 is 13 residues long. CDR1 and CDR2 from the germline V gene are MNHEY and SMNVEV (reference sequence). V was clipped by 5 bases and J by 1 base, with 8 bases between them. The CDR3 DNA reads TGTGCCAGCAGTCGAAGAGGGAACACTGAAGCTTTCTTT. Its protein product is CASSRRGNTEAFF.

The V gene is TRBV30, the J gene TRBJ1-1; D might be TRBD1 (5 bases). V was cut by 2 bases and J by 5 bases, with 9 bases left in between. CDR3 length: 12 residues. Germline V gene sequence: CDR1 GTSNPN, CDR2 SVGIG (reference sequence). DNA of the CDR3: TGTGCCTGGAGTCGGGGGTGGACTGAAGCTTTCTTT. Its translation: CAWSRGWTEAFF.

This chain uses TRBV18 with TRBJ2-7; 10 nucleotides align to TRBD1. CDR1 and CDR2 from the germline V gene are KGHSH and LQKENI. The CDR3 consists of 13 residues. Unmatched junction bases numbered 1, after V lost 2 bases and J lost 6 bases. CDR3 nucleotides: TGTGCCAGCTCACCAAGGACAGGGGGCGAGCAGTACTTC. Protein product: CASSPRTGGEQYF.

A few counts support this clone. CDR3 sequence reads: CASSSQDWESPLHF. DNA for the CDR3: TGTGCCAGCAGCTCCCAGGACTGGGAGTCACCCCTCCACTTT. The chain uses TRBV7-9 and TRBJ1-6; no reliable D call. The germline V gene encodes CDR1 SEHNR and CDR2 FQNEAQ (reference sequence). V was trimmed by 4 bases and J by 10 bases, leaving 14 bases between them. This CDR3 has 14 residues.

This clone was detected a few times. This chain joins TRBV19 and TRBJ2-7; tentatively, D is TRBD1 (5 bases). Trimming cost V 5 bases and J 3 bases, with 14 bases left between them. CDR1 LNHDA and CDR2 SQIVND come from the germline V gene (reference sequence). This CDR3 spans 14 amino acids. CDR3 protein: CASSSMAGYYEQYF. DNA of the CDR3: TGTGCCAGTAGTTCAATGGCAGGGTACTACGAGCAGTACTTC.

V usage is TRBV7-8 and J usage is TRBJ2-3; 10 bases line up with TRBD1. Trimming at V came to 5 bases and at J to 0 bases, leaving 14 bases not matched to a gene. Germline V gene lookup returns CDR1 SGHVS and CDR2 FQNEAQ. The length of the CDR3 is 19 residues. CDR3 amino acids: CASSLTGGEQGWSTDTQYF. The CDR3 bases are TGTGCCAGCAGCCTGACAGGGGGCGAGCAAGGTTGGAGCACAGATACGCAGTATTTT.

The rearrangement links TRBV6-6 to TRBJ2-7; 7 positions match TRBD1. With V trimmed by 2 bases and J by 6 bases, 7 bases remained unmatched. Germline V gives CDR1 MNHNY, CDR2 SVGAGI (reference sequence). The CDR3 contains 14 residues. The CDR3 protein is CASSYLDRAGEQYF. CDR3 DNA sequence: TGTGCCAGCAGTTACCTAGACAGGGCTGGCGAGCAGTACTTC.

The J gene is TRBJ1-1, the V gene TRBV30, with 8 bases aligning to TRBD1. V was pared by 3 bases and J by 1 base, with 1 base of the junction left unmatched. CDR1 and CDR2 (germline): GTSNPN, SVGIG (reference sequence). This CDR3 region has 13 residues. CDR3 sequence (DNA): TGTGCCTGGAGAGACAGGGGGAACACTGAAGCTTTCTTT. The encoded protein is CAWRDRGNTEAFF.

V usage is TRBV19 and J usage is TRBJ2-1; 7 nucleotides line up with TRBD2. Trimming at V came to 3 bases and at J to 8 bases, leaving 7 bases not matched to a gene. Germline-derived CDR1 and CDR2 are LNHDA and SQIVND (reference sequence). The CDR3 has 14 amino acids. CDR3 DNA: TGTGCCAGTAGTATCCGGCGGGGGAGGGATGAGCAGTTCTTC. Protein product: CASSIRRGRDEQFF.

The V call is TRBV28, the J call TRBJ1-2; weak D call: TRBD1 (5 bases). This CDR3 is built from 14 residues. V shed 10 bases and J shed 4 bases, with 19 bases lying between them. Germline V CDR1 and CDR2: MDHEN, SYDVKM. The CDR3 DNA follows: TGTGCCATTTACTCAGGGTGGGGAACCTATGGCTACACCTTC. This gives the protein CAIYSGWGTYGYTF.

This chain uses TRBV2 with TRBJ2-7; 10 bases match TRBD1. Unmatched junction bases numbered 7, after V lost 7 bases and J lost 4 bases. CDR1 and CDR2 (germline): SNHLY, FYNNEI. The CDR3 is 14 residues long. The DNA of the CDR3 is TGTGCCAGCACCCTCGGGACAGGGGCGTACGAGCAGTACTTC. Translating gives CASTLGTGAYEQYF.

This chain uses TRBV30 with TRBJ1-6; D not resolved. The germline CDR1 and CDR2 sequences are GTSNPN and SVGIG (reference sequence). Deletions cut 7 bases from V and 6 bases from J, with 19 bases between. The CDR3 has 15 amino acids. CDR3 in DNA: TGTGCCTCACCAATCCGGGCGGGCAGTAATTCACCCCTCCACTTT. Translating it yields CASPIRAGSNSPLHF.

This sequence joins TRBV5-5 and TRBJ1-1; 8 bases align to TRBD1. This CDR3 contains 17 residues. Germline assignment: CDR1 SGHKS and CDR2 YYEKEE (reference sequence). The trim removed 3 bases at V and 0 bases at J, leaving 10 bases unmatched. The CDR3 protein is CASSWVQGAGMNTEAFF. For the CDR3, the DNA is TGTGCCAGCAGCTGGGTCCAGGGGGCGGGGATGAACACTGAAGCTTTCTTT.

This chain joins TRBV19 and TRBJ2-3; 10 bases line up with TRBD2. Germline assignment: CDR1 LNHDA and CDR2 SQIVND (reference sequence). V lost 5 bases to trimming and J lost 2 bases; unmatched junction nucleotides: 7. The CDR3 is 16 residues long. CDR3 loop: CASSLSGGAPTDTQYF. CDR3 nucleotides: TGTGCCAGTAGTCTCAGCGGGGGGGCACCCACAGATACGCAGTATTTT.

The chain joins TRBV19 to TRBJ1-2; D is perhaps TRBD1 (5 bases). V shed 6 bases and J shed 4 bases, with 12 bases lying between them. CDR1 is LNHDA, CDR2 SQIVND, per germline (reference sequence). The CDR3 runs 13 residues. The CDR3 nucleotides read TGTGCCAGTAGAAGACAGACGACCTATGGCTACACCTTC. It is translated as CASRRQTTYGYTF.

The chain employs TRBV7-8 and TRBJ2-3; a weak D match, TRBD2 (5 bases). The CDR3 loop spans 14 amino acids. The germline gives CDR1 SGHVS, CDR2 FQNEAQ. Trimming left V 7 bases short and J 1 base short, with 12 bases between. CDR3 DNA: TGTGCCAGCACAAGCCCCGGGGGCACAGATACGCAGTATTTT. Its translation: CASTSPGGTDTQYF.

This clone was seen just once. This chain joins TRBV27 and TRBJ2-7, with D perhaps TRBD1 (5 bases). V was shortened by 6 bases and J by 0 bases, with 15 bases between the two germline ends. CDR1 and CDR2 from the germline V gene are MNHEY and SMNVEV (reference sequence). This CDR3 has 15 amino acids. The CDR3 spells CASSPWGLSSYEQYF. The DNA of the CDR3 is TGTGCCAGCAGCCCCTGGGGCCTAAGCTCCTACGAGCAGTACTTC.

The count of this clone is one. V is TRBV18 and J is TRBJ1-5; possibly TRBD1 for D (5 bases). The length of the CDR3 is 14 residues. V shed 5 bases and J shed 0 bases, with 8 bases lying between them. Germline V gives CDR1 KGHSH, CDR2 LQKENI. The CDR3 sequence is CASSAGNSNQPQHF. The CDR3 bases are TGTGCCAGCTCAGCAGGGAATAGCAATCAGCCCCAGCATTTT.

In DNA form, the CDR3 reads TGTGCCAGCAGCCCCCTGACTAGGTTTGAGCAGTTCTTC. Protein: CASSPLTRFEQFF. The chain carries TRBV7-8 and TRBJ2-1, with D possibly matching TRBD2 (6 bases). Germline V gene lookup returns CDR1 SGHVS and CDR2 FQNEAQ. The V end lost 5 bases, the J end lost 9 bases, and 14 bases lay between the germline ends. CDR3 length: 13 residues.

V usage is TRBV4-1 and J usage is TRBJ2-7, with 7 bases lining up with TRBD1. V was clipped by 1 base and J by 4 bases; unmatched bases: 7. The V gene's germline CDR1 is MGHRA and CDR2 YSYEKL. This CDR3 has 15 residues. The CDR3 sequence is CASSQAMVTGYEQYF. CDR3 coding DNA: TGCGCCAGCAGCCAAGCTATGGTGACAGGGTACGAGCAGTACTTC.

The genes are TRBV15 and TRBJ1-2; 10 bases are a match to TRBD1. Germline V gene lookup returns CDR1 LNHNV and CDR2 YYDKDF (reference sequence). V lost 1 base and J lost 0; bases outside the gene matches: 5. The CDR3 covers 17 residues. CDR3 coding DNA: TGTGCCACCAGCAGAGCCTCCGGGACAGGGGCTAACTATGGCTACACCTTC. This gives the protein CATSRASGTGANYGYTF.

The CDR3 is CASSLGSRDWDTQYF. In DNA, the CDR3 is TGTGCCAGCAGCTTAGGTTCCAGGGATTGGGATACGCAGTATTTT. The chain links TRBV11-2 to TRBJ2-3, with a possible D match to TRBD1 (5 bases). V lost 1 base and J lost 6, with 14 bases in between. Germline CDR1 reads SGHAT; CDR2 reads FQNNGV. The CDR3 is made up of 15 amino acids.

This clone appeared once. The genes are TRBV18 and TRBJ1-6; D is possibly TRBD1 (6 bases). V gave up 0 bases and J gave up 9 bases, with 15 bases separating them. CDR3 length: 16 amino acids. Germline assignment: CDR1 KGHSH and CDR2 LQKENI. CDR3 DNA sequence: TGTGCCAGCTCACCACCGGCGGGGGCGTGGGGTTCACCCCTCCACTTT. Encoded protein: CASSPPAGAWGSPLHF.

CDR3 bases: TGTGCCAGCAACCTAGGGGGCAGCAATCAGCCCCAGCATTTT. As protein: CASNLGGSNQPQHF. The chain has TRBV6-5 and TRBJ1-5; 7 nucleotides agree with TRBD1. The germline gives CDR1 MNHEY, CDR2 SVGAGI. Trimming cost V 7 bases and J 1 base; bases outside gene matches: 4. CDR3 length: 14 residues.

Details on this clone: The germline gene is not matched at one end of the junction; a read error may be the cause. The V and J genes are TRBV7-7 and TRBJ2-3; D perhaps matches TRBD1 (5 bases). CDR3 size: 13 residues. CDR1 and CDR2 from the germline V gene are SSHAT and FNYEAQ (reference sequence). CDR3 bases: TGTGCTAGCAGCTTAAGGGGAAGCGATACGCAGTATTTT. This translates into CASSLRGSDTQYF.

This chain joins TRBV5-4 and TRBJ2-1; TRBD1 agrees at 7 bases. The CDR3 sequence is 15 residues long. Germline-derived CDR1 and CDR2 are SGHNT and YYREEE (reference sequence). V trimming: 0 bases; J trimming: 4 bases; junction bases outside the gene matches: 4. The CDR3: CASSLGGTVYNEQFF. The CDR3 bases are TGTGCCAGCAGCTTGGGGGGGACAGTATACAATGAGCAGTTCTTC.